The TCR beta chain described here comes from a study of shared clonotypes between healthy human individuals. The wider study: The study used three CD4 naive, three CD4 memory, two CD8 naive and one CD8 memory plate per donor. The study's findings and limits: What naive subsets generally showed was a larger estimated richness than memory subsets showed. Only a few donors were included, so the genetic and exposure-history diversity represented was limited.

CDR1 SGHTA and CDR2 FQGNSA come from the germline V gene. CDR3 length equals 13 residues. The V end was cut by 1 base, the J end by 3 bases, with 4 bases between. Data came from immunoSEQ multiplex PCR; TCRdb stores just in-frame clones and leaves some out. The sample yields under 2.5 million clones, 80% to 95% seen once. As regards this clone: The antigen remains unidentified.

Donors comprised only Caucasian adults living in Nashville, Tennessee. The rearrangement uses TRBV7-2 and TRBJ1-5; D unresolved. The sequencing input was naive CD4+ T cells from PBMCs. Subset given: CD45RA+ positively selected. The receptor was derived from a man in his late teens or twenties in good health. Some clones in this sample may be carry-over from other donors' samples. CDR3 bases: TGTGCCAGCAGCTTAGTCGACAATCAGCCCCAGCATTTT. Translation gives CASSLVDNQPQHF.